The clone carrying this TCR beta chain has only a few counts. Original handling: Cell counts per sample came from amplifying reference gene primers. The data were produced by immunoSEQ multiplex PCR, yet TCRdb's version contains in-frame clones alone and is incomplete. The V and J calls and clone size are taken from that table; D and trimming were inferred from the DNA. The sample has over 150,000 clones, around 84% seen once. The sample originates from a study of blood T cell repertoires in COVID-19. About the research overall: Acute and convalescent COVID-19 samples came from the United States, Italy and Spain. PBMCs, B-cell-depleted T cells, or T cells were the source of the cDNA or gDNA that made up the material.

Between the trimmed V and J ends, which lost 7 bases and 5 bases, there was a span of 15 bases. CDR3 size: 15 residues. The germline gives CDR1 LNHDA, CDR2 SQIVND (reference sequence). Sequencing input: peripheral blood. The chain links TRBV19 to TRBJ1-6; TRBD1 might be the D (5 bases). The receptor's source is a human donor in a cohort sampled during active COVID-19. The CDR3 nucleotides are TGTGCCAGTAAGGGGCGGTGGGCCGATAATTCACCCCTCCACTTT. Residues: CASKGRWADNSPLHF.